The source of this T cell receptor (beta chain) is a study of T cells in Graves' hyperthyroidism and ophthalmopathy. Study-level results: A 13 V-J signature model discriminated ophthalmopathy versus stable hyperthyroidism. Most expanded thyroid clonotypes above 0.001 also appeared in blood.

Absence of ophthalmopathy progression within 18 months defined stable Graves' hyperthyroidism. Diagnoses were established using clinical symptoms, serum thyroxine and TRAb, thyroid ultrasound and orbital computed tomography. This clonotype was found many times. The antigen remains undetermined. Using RNA transcripts as the source, TCR beta CDR3 regions were amplified. With the HTBI primer set, the TCR CDR3 went through a first round of RT-PCR. From the multiplex PCR reads, TCRdb called clonotypes with MiXCR, one entry per CDR3 protein. The sample shows 450,000 to 600,000 distinct CDR3 sequences, 12% to 15% of them seen only once. This clonotype originated in a middle-aged woman with Graves' hyperthyroidism. The material sequenced was blood.

This chain's CDR3 is CASRDLRWAADTQYF. In nucleotides, the CDR3 is TGTGCCAGCAGGGACCTCCGTTGGGCTGCAGATACGCAGTATTTT. The chain uses TRBV6-2 or TRBV6-3 and TRBJ2-3; no clear D. This CDR3 spans 15 amino acids. V was cut by 6 bases and J by 4 bases, with 17 bases left in between. Per the germline V gene, CDR1 is MNHEY and CDR2 is SVGEGT.